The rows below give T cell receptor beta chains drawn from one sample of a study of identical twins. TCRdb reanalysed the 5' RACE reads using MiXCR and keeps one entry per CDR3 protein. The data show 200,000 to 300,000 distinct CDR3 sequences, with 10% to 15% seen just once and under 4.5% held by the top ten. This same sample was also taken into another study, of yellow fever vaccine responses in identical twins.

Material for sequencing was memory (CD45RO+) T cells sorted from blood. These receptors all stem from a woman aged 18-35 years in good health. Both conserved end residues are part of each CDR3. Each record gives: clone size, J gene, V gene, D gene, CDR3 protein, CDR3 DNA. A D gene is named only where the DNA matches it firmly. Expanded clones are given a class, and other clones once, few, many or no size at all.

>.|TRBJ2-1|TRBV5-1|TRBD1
CASSFLGQGTFNEQFF
TGCGCCAGCAGCTTCCTCGGACAGGGGACTTTCAATGAGCAGTTCTTC
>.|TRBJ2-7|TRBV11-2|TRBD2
CASSPGTSGMFYEQYF
TGTGCCAGCAGCCCCGGGACTAGCGGGATGTTCTACGAGCAGTACTTC
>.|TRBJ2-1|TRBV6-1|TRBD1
CASSLGQGASYNEQFF
TGTGCCAGCAGTCTAGGACAGGGGGCTTCCTACAATGAGCAGTTCTTC
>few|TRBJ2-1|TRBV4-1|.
CASSHTGKESTYNEQFF
TGCGCCAGCAGCCATACGGGAAAAGAAAGTACCTACAATGAGCAGTTCTTC
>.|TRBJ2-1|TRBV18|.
CASSPDSGAHDEQFF
TGTGCCAGCTCACCAGATTCCGGGGCCCACGATGAGCAGTTCTTC
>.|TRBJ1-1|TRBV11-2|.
CASSSRWKGMNTEAFF
TGTGCCAGCAGCTCTAGATGGAAAGGTATGAACACTGAAGCTTTCTTT
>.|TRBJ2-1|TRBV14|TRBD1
CASSQGQGSNEQFF
TGTGCCAGCAGCCAGGGACAGGGGAGCAATGAGCAGTTCTTC
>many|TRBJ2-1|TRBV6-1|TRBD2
CASSRGLAGGNEQFF
TGTGCCAGCAGTAGGGGACTAGCGGGAGGTAATGAGCAGTTCTTC
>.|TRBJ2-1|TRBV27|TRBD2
CASNWARGGPLSDEQFF
TGTGCCAGCAACTGGGCACGGGGGGGCCCATTATCCGATGAGCAGTTCTTC
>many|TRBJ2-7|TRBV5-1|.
CASSLGIMGPGTYEQYF
TGCGCCAGCAGCTTGGGAATCATGGGGCCAGGCACCTACGAGCAGTACTTC
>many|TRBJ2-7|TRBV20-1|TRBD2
CSASTLAGIYEQYF
TGCAGTGCTAGTACACTAGCGGGAATCTACGAGCAGTACTTC
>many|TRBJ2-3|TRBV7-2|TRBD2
CASRTGLAGPDTQYF
TGTGCCAGCAGAACGGGACTAGCGGGCCCAGATACGCAGTATTTT
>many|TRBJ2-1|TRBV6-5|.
CASSYSAAEGVGGQFF
TGTGCCAGCAGTTACTCCGCCGCGGAGGGGGTGGGTGGACAGTTCTTC
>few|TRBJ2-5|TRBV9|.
CASSPDPRKETQYF
TGTGCCAGCAGCCCGGACCCCCGGAAAGAGACCCAGTACTTC
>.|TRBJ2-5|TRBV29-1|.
CSVSWGQTQETQYF
TGCAGCGTCTCCTGGGGGCAGACCCAAGAGACCCAGTACTTC
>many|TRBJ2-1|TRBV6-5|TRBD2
CASSYSGGAGNEQFF
TGTGCCAGCAGTTATAGCGGGGGGGCGGGAAATGAGCAGTTCTTC
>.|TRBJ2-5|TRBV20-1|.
CSANRGIGETQYF
TGCAGTGCTAACCGGGGGATTGGGGAGACCCAGTACTTC
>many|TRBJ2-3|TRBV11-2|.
CASSLGGLGAMDTQYF
TGTGCCAGCAGCTTAGGCGGCTTAGGGGCCATGGATACGCAGTATTTT